This T cell receptor (beta chain) comes out of a study of shared clonotypes between healthy human individuals. Study-level findings and limits: The donor pool, a small one, limited the genetic and exposure-history diversity represented.

A single count supports this clone. Its matching antigen is unknown. Germline loops: CDR1 KGHSH, CDR2 LQKENI. Trimming took off 0 bases at V and 0 bases at J, with 8 bases between the two ends. The CDR3 contains 15 residues. Data came from immunoSEQ multiplex PCR; TCRdb stores just in-frame clones and leaves some out. Among about 2,500,000 clones, approximately 92% were seen once, and the ten largest hold 0.14%. The TCR originated in a man aged 18 to 29 in good health. Sample: naive CD4+ T cells sorted from blood. Described subset: CD45RA+ positively selected. This chain links TRBV18 with TRBJ1-1; D is perhaps TRBD1 (5 bases). As DNA, the CDR3 is TGTGCCAGCTCACCACCGAGGACAATGAACACTGAAGCTTTCTTT. This encodes CASSPPRTMNTEAFF.